These 10 T cell receptor beta chains came from one sample sequenced in a study of cytomegalovirus exposure and HLA in healthy donors. Primers included in the PCR were 60 Vbeta and 13 Jbeta primers. Sequenced by immunoSEQ multiplex PCR; TCRdb stores in-frame clones only, minus some. This sample carries tens of thousands of clones, approximately 84% of them seen once, and the ten largest clones take 2.1%. The specimen sequenced was PBMCs. All receptors come from a man aged 18 to 30 in good health and CMV-seronegative.

This clone was seen just once. The chain is built from TRBV9 and TRBJ2-7; 7 bases are a match to TRBD1. There are 14 residues in the CDR3. The trim removed 4 bases at V and 3 bases at J, leaving 7 bases unmatched. Germline V gene lookup returns CDR1 SGDLS and CDR2 YYNGEE. CDR3 region: CASSPRTGNYEQYF. Written as DNA, the CDR3 is TGTGCCAGCAGCCCCCGGACAGGAAACTACGAGCAGTACTTC.

The V and J genes are TRBV28 and TRBJ1-4; a possible D gene is TRBD1 (5 bases). CDR3 length: 15 amino acids. Germline CDR1 is MDHEN and CDR2 is SYDVKM. The V gene lost 5 bases and the J gene lost 0 bases, with 10 bases spanning the gap. Here the CDR3 DNA reads TGTGCCAGCAGTCCGACAGTCGCAACTAATGAAAAACTGTTTTTT. It is translated as CASSPTVATNEKLFF.

The chain recombines TRBV11-2 with TRBJ2-1, with no clear D. Germline loops: CDR1 SGHAT, CDR2 FQNNGV. With 0 bases removed from V and 10 bases from J, the gap between germline ends came to 7 bases. The CDR3 loop spans 12 amino acids. The CDR3, as DNA: TGTGCCAGCAGCTTAGACCCTAGGGAGCAGTTCTTC. The encoded protein is CASSLDPREQFF.

The genes are TRBV4-3 and TRBJ2-3; 13 nucleotides match TRBD2. This CDR3 comprises 17 residues. The V gene's germline CDR1 is LGHNA and CDR2 YSLEER. Germline trimming cut 8 bases from V and 6 bases from J; bases unmatched to any gene: 14. This chain's CDR3 is CASALAGGPRSQDTQYF. Here the CDR3 DNA reads TGCGCCAGCGCACTAGCGGGAGGGCCGCGGTCCCAGGATACGCAGTATTTT.

The chain is built from TRBV5-5 and TRBJ1-1; the D is unclear. Per germline, CDR1 SGHKS and CDR2 YYEKEE (reference sequence). V lost 0 bases, J lost 7 bases, and 10 bases lay in between. This CDR3 has 13 residues. In DNA, the CDR3 is TGTGCCAGCAGCTTGGAACCAGCGGGTGAAGCTTTCTTT. Translating gives CASSLEPAGEAFF.

The CDR3 spells CASTVEGFGEKLFF. The CDR3 DNA follows: TGTGCCAGCACAGTGGAGGGTTTTGGAGAAAAACTGTTTTTT. V and J are TRBV7-9 and TRBJ1-4; no clear D gene. V was pared by 7 bases and J by 8 bases, with 17 bases between. The CDR3 covers 14 residues. Germline V gene sequence: CDR1 SEHNR, CDR2 FQNEAQ (reference sequence).

V usage is TRBV10-3 and J usage is TRBJ1-1, with D unclear. The CDR3 covers 12 residues. V lost 4 bases and J lost 5, with 8 bases in between. The germline V gene has CDR1 ENHRY and CDR2 SYGVKD. The CDR3 region is CAISAPGTEAFF. CDR3 DNA: TGTGCCATCAGTGCACCCGGGACTGAAGCTTTCTTT.

This clone occurred once. V usage is TRBV28 and J usage is TRBJ2-7; the D gene is possibly TRBD2 (5 bases). V lost 4 bases and J 8 bases, leaving 15 bases between the germline ends. The germline CDR1 and CDR2 sequences are MDHEN and SYDVKM. This CDR3 contains 13 residues. This chain's CDR3 is CASSSGGSQKQYF. The CDR3 region has the DNA TGTGCCAGCAGTTCCGGTGGGAGTCAGAAGCAGTACTTC.

The rearrangement joins TRBV6-1 to TRBJ2-7; 11 bases map to TRBD2. The CDR3 extends over 16 amino acids. Germline CDR1 reads MNHNS; CDR2 reads SASEGT. The V segment lost 4 bases and the J segment 2 bases; nucleotides outside the gene matches: 7. DNA for the CDR3: TGTGCCAGCAGTGTGGCCCCACTAGCGGGGGCCTACGAGCAGTACTTC. Amino acid sequence: CASSVAPLAGAYEQYF.

The chain uses TRBV5-6 and TRBJ1-2; no reliable D call. The CDR3 sequence is 15 residues long. Germline loops: CDR1 SGHDT, CDR2 YYEEEE. Trimming removed 0 bases from V and 3 bases from J, with 12 bases in between. CDR3 protein: CASSLVTEWYYGYTF. In DNA form, the CDR3 reads TGTGCCAGCAGCTTGGTTACAGAATGGTACTATGGCTACACCTTC.